This T cell receptor (beta chain) was documented in a study of blood T cell repertoires in COVID-19. The CDR3 loop spans 16 amino acids. Trimming at V came to 0 bases and at J to 5 bases, leaving 6 bases not matched to a gene. CDR1 MNHEY and CDR2 SVGAGI come from the germline V gene. TCRdb keeps only in-frame clones here, not all; method: immunoSEQ multiplex PCR. The sample lists about 87,000 clones, over 75% occurring once. The sequence came from a woman aged 70-85 years with acute or convalescent COVID-19. The specimen was peripheral blood. The chain links TRBV6-5 to TRBJ2-3; 9 positions agree with TRBD2. The CDR3 sequence: CASSYSAGGPGDTQYF. The CDR3 DNA reads as TGTGCCAGCAGTTACTCGGCGGGGGGGCCAGGAGATACGCAGTATTTT.